Shown below are 8 T cell receptor beta chains from a single sample sequenced in a study of cytotoxic CD8 clonotypes in ibrutinib-treated CLL. Measured with immunoSEQ multiplex PCR; TCRdb has only the in-frame clones, and not every one. The table lists over 200,000 clones, 60% to 80% of them singletons. The specimen comprised PBMCs, sampled after 12 months of ibrutinib treatment. The source is a human donor with chronic lymphocytic leukemia.

This clone appeared once. The genes are TRBV6-5 and TRBJ2-3, with 7 bases aligning to TRBD2. J was trimmed by 6 bases and V by 7 bases; bases with no gene match: 7. This CDR3 is 13 amino acids long. Per the germline V gene, CDR1 is MNHEY and CDR2 is SVGAGI. CDR3 loop: CASTPAGVDTQYF. Written as DNA, the CDR3 is TGTGCCAGCACCCCGGCGGGGGTGGATACGCAGTATTTT.

This clone came up once. CDR3 nucleotides: TGTGCCAGCAGTTACGATGGGGGTTATGGTGTGGGCTACACCTTC. This translates into CASSYDGGYGVGYTF. The chain carries TRBV6-5 and TRBJ1-2; a possible D gene is TRBD1 (5 bases). Germline assignment: CDR1 MNHEY and CDR2 SVGAGI. The CDR3 spans 15 residues. V shed 2 bases and J shed 8 bases, with 18 bases lying between them.

This rearrangement joins TRBV6-1 to TRBJ2-7; no clear D. V lost 2 bases to trimming and J lost 1 base, with 9 bases between them. The germline gives CDR1 MNHNS, CDR2 SASEGT. The CDR3 extends over 14 amino acids. CDR3 in DNA: TGTGCCAGCAGTGAATACTCGTCTTCCTACGAGCAGTACTTC. It encodes CASSEYSSSYEQYF.

The table lists this clone with a count of one. V and J are TRBV7-9 and TRBJ1-4, with 8 bases that match TRBD1. V gave up 8 bases and J gave up 8 bases; unmatched junction bases: 4. This CDR3 region has 12 residues. CDR1 and CDR2 from the germline V gene are SEHNR and FQNEAQ (reference sequence). The CDR3 region has the DNA TGTGCCAGCCACCGGACAGGGGAAAAACTGTTTTTT. Amino acids: CASHRTGEKLFF.

This clone was recorded only once. The rearrangement joins TRBV15 to TRBJ2-5, with 10 bases that match TRBD1. Losses at the gene ends were 7 bases for V and 5 bases for J; bases not matched to a gene: 10. Germline assignment: CDR1 LNHNV and CDR2 YYDKDF (reference sequence). The CDR3 is made up of 15 amino acids. CDR3 residues: CATTTLGTGDETQYF. The DNA of the CDR3 is TGTGCCACCACCACACTAGGGACAGGGGACGAGACCCAGTACTTC.

For the CDR3, the DNA is TGTGCCAGCAGTTTCGGGGGGGCTCGGGATCAGCCCCAGCATTTT. Translating it yields CASSFGGARDQPQHF. V gene TRBV28 combines with J gene TRBJ1-5; perhaps TRBD1 as D (6 bases). From germline, CDR1 is MDHEN and CDR2 SYDVKM. The CDR3 contains 15 residues. Trimming removed 3 bases from V and 5 bases from J, with 14 bases in between.

This rearrangement joins TRBV25-1 to TRBJ1-1; perhaps TRBD1 as D (6 bases). This CDR3 region has 15 residues. The ends were cut back, 3 bases at V and 10 bases at J, with 21 bases in the middle. CDR1 is MGHDK and CDR2 is SYGVNS in the germline V gene. For the CDR3, the DNA is TGTGCCAGCAGTGACCCGTCCACAGGGATAGAGACAGCTTTCTTT. Translating gives CASSDPSTGIETAFF.

This clone was counted many times. The chain combines TRBV10-1 with TRBJ2-1, with D unclear. CDR3 length: 12 amino acids. CDR1 and CDR2 from the germline V gene are WNHNN and SYGVQD (reference sequence). V was trimmed by 3 bases and J by 10 bases, leaving 10 bases between them. This chain's CDR3 is CASSDNRREQFF. The CDR3 DNA reads TGCGCCAGCAGTGATAATAGGCGGGAGCAGTTCTTC.